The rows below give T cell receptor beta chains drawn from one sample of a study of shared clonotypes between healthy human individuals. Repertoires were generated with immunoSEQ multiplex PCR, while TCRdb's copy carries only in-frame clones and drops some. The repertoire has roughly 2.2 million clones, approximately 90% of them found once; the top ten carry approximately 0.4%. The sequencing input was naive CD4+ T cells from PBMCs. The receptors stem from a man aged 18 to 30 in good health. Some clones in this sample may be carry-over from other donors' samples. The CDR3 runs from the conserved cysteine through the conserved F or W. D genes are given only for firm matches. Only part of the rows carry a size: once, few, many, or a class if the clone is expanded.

TGTGCCTGGAGTGTATGGGGACTCAGGGGAGGAAACACCATATATTTT,CAWSVWGLRGGNTIYF,once,-,TRBJ1-3,TRBV30
TGTGCCAGCTCCCCTTTCACCGCGGGACTAGCGGGAGGCAACACAGATACGCAGTATTTT,CASSPFTAGLAGGNTDTQYF,-,TRBD2,TRBJ2-3,TRBV18
TGTGCCAGCAGCTTAGAGGGACAGTACTTCTCTGGGGCCAACGTCCTGACTTTC,CASSLEGQYFSGANVLTF,-,TRBD1,TRBJ2-6,TRBV7-2
TGTGCCAGCAGCCTACGCTCTAGCGCCGGTCCAGATACGCAGTATTTT,CASSLRSSAGPDTQYF,once,-,TRBJ2-3,TRBV5-8
TGTGCCAGCAGTTACGCGGCAGGGGTTTCTGGAAACACCATATATTTT,CASSYAAGVSGNTIYF,-,-,TRBJ1-3,TRBV6-5
TGTGCCAGCAGTAACGCTGGGGCCAACGTCCTGACTTTC,CASSNAGANVLTF,-,-,TRBJ2-6,TRBV7-8
TGTGCCAGCAGCCGCACGGACTACTCGGGGGAAAAACTGTTTTTT,CASSRTDYSGEKLFF,-,-,TRBJ1-4,TRBV5-6
TGTGCCAGCAGTGAATATGAGGGGCCGACCTACGAGCAGTACTTC,CASSEYEGPTYEQYF,-,-,TRBJ2-7,TRBV25-1
TGTGCCAGCAGCTTAGCGTCATCGAACACTGAAGCTTTCTTT,CASSLASSNTEAFF,-,-,TRBJ1-1,TRBV7-9
TGTGCCAGTAGTATATCCAGGGCGGAGTCGAAAAGTGACACTGAAGCTTTCTTT,CASSISRAESKSDTEAFF,-,-,TRBJ1-1,TRBV19
TGTGCCAGCAGTTCCGGGACTCAGCCAGATACGCAGTATTTT,CASSSGTQPDTQYF,-,-,TRBJ2-3,TRBV28
TGTGCCAGCAGCAGACTAGCGGGAGTAGTAAGAAATCGGTCCTACGAGCAGTACTTC,CASSRLAGVVRNRSYEQYF,once,TRBD2,TRBJ2-7,TRBV2
TGTGCCAGCAGTTACGCGCGACAGGGCGAGCAGTACTTC,CASSYARQGEQYF,-,TRBD1,TRBJ2-7,TRBV6-5
TGTGCCAGCAGTGAAATGGCCGCAGGGTTGGCTAGCGGGACCTACGAGCAGTACTTC,CASSEMAAGLASGTYEQYF,-,TRBD2,TRBJ2-7,TRBV6-1
TGTGCCATCAGCGCCGAGTTTCGGCTCGAGCAGTACTTC,CAISAEFRLEQYF,-,-,TRBJ2-7,TRBV10-3
TGTGCCAGCAGTTTCAGGGAGTTTGAGCCCCAGCATTTT,CASSFREFEPQHF,-,-,TRBJ1-5,TRBV27
TGTGCCAGTAGTCATCTTACAGGAGCCTTGGGGTATGGCTACACCTTC,CASSHLTGALGYGYTF,-,-,TRBJ1-2,TRBV19
TGTGCCAGCAGCCAAGAGGGACAGGGCCACGAGCAGTACTTC,CASSQEGQGHEQYF,-,TRBD1,TRBJ2-7,TRBV4-2
TGTGCCACCAGCAGGGTACAGGGGGCCCTATCCTACGAGCAGTACTTC,CATSRVQGALSYEQYF,-,TRBD1,TRBJ2-7,TRBV15
TGTGCCAGCAGTGACCGGTCGGGAAACAATGAGCAGTTCTTC,CASSDRSGNNEQFF,-,-,TRBJ2-1,TRBV2
TGTGCCAGTAGGAACAGGCCCGGGGCGACTAATGAAAAACTGTTTTTT,CASRNRPGATNEKLFF,-,-,TRBJ1-4,TRBV19
TGTGCCATGGGTCCGGTCTTGGGGGGGACAGGGCATGGCTACACCTTC,CAMGPVLGGTGHGYTF,-,TRBD1,TRBJ1-2,TRBV19
TGTGCCAGCAGCGTATCCCCAAATAATCAGCCCCAGCATTTT,CASSVSPNNQPQHF,-,-,TRBJ1-5,TRBV9
TGTGCCAGCTCCCCGCTAGGGACTAGCTCCTACGAGCAGTACTTC,CASSPLGTSSYEQYF,-,TRBD2,TRBJ2-7,TRBV18
TGTGCCAGCAGCCGTGGCCGGCAGGGCACTGAAGCTTTCTTT,CASSRGRQGTEAFF,-,-,TRBJ1-1,TRBV5-6
TGTGCCAGCAGTCTTCTAGCGGGAGGTTTTAATGAGCAGTTCTTC,CASSLLAGGFNEQFF,once,TRBD2,TRBJ2-1,TRBV6-6
TGTGCCACCAATACCGGGAGGTATTCACCCCTCCACTTT,CATNTGRYSPLHF,-,-,TRBJ1-6,TRBV6-6
TGCGCCAGGGGGAAGGACATTTACTACGAGCAGTACTTC,CARGKDIYYEQYF,-,-,TRBJ2-7,TRBV10-1
TGTGCCAGCAGTGAAAGGGGTTCCCCCTACGAGCAGTACTTC,CASSERGSPYEQYF,-,-,TRBJ2-7,TRBV6-1
TGCGCCAGCAGCCAGAGGGAGGGACTACAAGAGACCCAGTACTTC,CASSQREGLQETQYF,-,TRBD2,TRBJ2-5,TRBV4-1
TGTGCCAGCTCACCGGGACAGGGCGGCAATGAGCAGTTCTTC,CASSPGQGGNEQFF,-,TRBD1,TRBJ2-1,TRBV18
TGTGCCAGCAGCTTGGTGGACTTGAACGAGCAGTACTTC,CASSLVDLNEQYF,-,-,TRBJ2-7,TRBV5-5